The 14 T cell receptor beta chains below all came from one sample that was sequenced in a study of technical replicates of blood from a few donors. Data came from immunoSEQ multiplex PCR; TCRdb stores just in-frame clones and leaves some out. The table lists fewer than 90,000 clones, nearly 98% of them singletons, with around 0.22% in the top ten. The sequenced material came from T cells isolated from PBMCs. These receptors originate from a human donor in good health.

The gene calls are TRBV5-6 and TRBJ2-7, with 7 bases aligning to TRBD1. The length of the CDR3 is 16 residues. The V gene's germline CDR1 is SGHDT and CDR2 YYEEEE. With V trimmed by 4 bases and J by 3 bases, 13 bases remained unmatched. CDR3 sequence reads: CASSPLTGTEYYEQYF. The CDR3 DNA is TGTGCCAGCAGCCCCTTAACCGGGACAGAATACTACGAGCAGTACTTC.

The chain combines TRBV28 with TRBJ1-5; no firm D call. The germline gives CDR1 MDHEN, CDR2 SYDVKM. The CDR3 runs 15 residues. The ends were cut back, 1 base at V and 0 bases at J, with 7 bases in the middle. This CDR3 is CASSLSQYSNQPQHF. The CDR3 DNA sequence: TGTGCCAGCAGTTTATCCCAGTATAGCAATCAGCCCCAGCATTTT.

DNA for the CDR3: TGTGCCAGCAGCTGGGGGGAACTTAACACTGAAGCTTTCTTT. Translation gives CASSWGELNTEAFF. This chain connects TRBV7-8 to TRBJ1-1; possibly TRBD1 for D (5 bases). Germline CDR1 reads SGHVS; CDR2 reads FQNEAQ. V was clipped by 4 bases and J by 2 bases, with 11 bases between them. The CDR3 runs to 14 residues.

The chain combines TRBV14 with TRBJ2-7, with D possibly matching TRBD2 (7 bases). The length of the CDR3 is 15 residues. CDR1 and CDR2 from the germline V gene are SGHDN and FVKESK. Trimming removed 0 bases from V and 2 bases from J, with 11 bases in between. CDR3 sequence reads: CASSQEGGPTYEQYF. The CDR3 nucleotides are TGTGCCAGCAGCCAAGAGGGGGGGCCCACCTACGAGCAGTACTTC.

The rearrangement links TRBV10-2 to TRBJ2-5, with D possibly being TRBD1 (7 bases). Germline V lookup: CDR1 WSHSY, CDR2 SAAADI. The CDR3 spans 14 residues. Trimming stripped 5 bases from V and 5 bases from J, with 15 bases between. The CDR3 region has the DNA TGCGCCAGCAGTCCTACGACAGGGAGGGAGACCCAGTACTTC. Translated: CASSPTTGRETQYF.

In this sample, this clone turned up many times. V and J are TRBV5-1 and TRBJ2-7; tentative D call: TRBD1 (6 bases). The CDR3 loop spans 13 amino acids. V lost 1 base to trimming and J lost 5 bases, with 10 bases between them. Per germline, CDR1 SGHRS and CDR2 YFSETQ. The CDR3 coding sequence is TGCGCCAGCAGCTTGACGGACAGTGACGAGCAGTACTTC. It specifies CASSLTDSDEQYF.

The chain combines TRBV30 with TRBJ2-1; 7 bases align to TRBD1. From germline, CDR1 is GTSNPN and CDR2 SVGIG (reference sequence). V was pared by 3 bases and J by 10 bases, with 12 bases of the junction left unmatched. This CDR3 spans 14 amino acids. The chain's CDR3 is CAWSRGNGMGEQFF. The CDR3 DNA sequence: TGTGCCTGGAGCAGGGGGAACGGTATGGGGGAGCAGTTCTTC.

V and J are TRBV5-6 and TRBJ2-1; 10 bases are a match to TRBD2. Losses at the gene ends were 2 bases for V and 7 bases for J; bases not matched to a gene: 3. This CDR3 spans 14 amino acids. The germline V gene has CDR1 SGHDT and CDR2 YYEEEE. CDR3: CASSLAGGPNEQFF. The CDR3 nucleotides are TGTGCCAGCAGCTTAGCGGGGGGGCCTAATGAGCAGTTCTTC. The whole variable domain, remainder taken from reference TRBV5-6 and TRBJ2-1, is DAGVTQSPTHLIKTRGQQVTLRCSPKSGHDTVSWYQQALGQGPQFIFQYYEEEERQRGNFPDRFSGHQFPNYSSELNVNALLLGDSALYLCASSLAGGPNEQFFGPGTRLTVL.

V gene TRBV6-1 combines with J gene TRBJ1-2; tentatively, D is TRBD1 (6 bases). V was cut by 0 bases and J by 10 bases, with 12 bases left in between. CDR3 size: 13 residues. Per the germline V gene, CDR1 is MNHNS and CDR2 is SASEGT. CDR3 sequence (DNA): TGTGCCAGCAGTGAAGCGCGCCAGGGGACCTACACCTTC. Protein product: CASSEARQGTYTF.

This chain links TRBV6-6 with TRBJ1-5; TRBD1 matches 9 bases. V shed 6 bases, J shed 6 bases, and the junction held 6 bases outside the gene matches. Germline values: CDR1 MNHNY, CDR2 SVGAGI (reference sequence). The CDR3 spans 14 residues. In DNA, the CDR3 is TGTGCCAGCAGGCCCGGGACAGGGAGTCAGCCCCAGCATTTT. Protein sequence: CASRPGTGSQPQHF.

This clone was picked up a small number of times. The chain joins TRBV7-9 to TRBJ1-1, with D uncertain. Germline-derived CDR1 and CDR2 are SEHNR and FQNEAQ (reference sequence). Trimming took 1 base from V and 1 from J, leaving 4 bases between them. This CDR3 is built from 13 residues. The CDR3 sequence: CASSLVQNTEAFF. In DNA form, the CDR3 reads TGTGCCAGCAGCTTAGTACAGAACACTGAAGCTTTCTTT.

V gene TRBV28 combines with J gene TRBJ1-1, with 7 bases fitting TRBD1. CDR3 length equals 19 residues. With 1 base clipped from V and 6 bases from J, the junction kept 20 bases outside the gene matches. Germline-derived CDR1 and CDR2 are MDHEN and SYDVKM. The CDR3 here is CASSLLIMKFGGGTAEAFF. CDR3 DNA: TGTGCCAGCAGTTTATTAATCATGAAGTTCGGAGGGGGGACAGCTGAAGCTTTCTTT. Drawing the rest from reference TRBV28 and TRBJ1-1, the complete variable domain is DVKVTQSSRYLVKRTGEKVFLECVQDMDHENMFWYRQDPGLGLRLIYFSYDVKMKEKGDIPEGYSVSREKKERFSLILESASTNQTSMYLCASSLLIMKFGGGTAEAFFGQGTRLTVV.

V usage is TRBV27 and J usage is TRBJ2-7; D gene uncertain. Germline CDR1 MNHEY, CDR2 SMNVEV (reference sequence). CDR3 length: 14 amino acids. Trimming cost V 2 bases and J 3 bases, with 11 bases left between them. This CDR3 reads CASSLGGESYEQYF. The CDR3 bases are TGTGCCAGCAGTTTAGGCGGAGAGAGCTACGAGCAGTACTTC.

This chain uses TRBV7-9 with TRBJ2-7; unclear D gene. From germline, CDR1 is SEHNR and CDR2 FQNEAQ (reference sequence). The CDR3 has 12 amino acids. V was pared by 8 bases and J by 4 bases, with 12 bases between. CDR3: CASGLSGYEQYF. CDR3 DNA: TGTGCCAGCGGGCTTTCTGGGTACGAGCAGTACTTC.